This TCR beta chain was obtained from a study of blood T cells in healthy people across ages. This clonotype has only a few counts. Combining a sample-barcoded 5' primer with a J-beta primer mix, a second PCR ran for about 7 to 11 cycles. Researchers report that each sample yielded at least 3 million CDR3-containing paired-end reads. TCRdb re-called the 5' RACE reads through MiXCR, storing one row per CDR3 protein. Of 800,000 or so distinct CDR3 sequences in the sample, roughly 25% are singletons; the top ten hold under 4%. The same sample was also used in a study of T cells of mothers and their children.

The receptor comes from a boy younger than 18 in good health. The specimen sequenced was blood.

CDR3: CSVEGPGDNEQFF. The CDR3 DNA is TGCAGTGTAGAGGGTCCCGGGGACAATGAGCAGTTCTTC. The rearrangement links TRBV20-1 to TRBJ2-1, with D perhaps matching TRBD2 (5 bases). CDR1 and CDR2 (germline): DFQATT, SNEGSKA (reference sequence). This CDR3 is 13 amino acids long. V lost 7 bases to trimming and J lost 5 bases, with 15 bases between them.